The clone carrying this TCR beta chain was picked up many times. No antigen is known for it. Unique molecular identifiers were attached to individual cDNA molecules. TCRdb redid the calling of the 5' RACE reads with MiXCR, one entry per CDR3 protein. The sample carries approximately 23,000 distinct CDR3 sequences, around 4.4% recorded once. Germline CDR1 LNHDA, CDR2 SQIVND (reference sequence). The CDR3 is made up of 16 amino acids. V was pared by 3 bases and J by 6 bases, with 6 bases of the junction left unmatched. The data were obtained in a study of early T cells in non-severe SARS-CoV-2 infection. Study-wide context: The sequenced material was bulk RNA from unsorted whole blood, and its chains were unpaired. Findings and limits, study-wide: Matching with VDJdb favored anti-spike CD8 responses (missing private and CD4 specificities).

The sequence was collected from an adult who was a healthcare worker with PCR-confirmed SARS-CoV-2 infection or an uninfected control (not recorded which). J is TRBJ2-1 and V is TRBV19; 12 nucleotides agree with TRBD2. Material for sequencing was whole blood. CDR3 protein: CASSMTSGSSVNEQFF. CDR3 nucleotide sequence: TGTGCCAGTAGTATGACTAGCGGGAGTTCTGTCAATGAGCAGTTCTTC.